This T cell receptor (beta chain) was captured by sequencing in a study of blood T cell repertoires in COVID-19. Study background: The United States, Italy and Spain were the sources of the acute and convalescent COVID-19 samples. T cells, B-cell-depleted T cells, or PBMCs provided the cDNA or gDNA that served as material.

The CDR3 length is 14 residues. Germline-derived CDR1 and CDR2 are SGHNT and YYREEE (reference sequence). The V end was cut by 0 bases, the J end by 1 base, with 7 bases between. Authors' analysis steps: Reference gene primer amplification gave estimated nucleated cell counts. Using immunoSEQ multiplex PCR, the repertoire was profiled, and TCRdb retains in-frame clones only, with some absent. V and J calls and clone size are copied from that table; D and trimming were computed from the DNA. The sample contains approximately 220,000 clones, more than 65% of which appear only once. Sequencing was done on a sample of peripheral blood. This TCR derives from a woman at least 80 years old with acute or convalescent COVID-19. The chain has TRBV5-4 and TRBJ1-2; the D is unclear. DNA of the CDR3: TGTGCCAGCAGCTTGGACAGTTTTAACTATGGCTACACCTTC. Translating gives CASSLDSFNYGYTF.